This T cell receptor (beta chain) was sequenced in a study of blood T cell repertoires in COVID-19. Study-level information: Specimens from acute and convalescent COVID-19 originated in the United States, Italy and Spain. In each case, the material was cDNA or gDNA derived from T cells, B-cell-depleted T cells, or PBMCs.

The data were produced by immunoSEQ multiplex PCR, yet TCRdb's version contains in-frame clones alone and is incomplete. The sample has approximately 120,000 clones; 79% are singletons. Trimming removed 2 bases from V and 4 bases from J; junction bases left unmatched: 6. Germline CDR1 reads MDHEN; CDR2 reads SYDVKM. The CDR3 runs 15 residues. The sequenced material came from peripheral blood. V gene TRBV28 combines with J gene TRBJ1-2, with TRBD1 matching 8 bases. This sequence was found in a man in his forties with active or convalescent COVID-19. In nucleotides, the CDR3 is TGTGCCAGCAGTTTACAGGGGGCGAGTGGCTATGGCTACACCTTC. This gives the protein CASSLQGASGYGYTF.